A single sample is the source of the 5 T cell receptor beta chains below, sequenced in a study of T cells expressing NK-cell markers. TCRdb re-called the 5' RACE reads and catalogs CDR3 proteins one per entry, DNA excluded. Its table records 150,000 to 200,000 distinct CDR3 sequences. Sequences were obtained from blood T cells: a sorted CD56 or NKG2C T cell subset, CD4+ or CD8+ T cells, or bulk PBMC T cells (not recorded which). All receptors derive from a man aged 18-70 years in good health.

The chain combines TRBV4-2 with TRBJ1-5; absent DNA, TCRdb's TRBD1 call cannot be checked. The CDR3 is 15 amino acids. Germline CDR1 is LGHNA and CDR2 is YNFKEQ. The CDR3 region is CASSPAGSTDQPQHF.

This chain uses TRBV2 with TRBJ1-2; TCRdb proposes TRBD1, but this gene call is untestable without DNA. The CDR3 has 16 residues. CDR1 and CDR2 (germline): SNHLY, FYNNEI. The CDR3 is CASTENGQGLNYGYTF.

V and J are TRBV5-6 and TRBJ2-1; TCRdb's assignment of TRBD1 cannot be checked, as there is no DNA. There are 14 residues in the CDR3. Germline CDR1 is SGHDT and CDR2 is YYEEEE. Here the CDR3 reads CASSFEDRNNEQFF.

The gene calls are TRBV5-6 and TRBJ2-7. Germline V gives CDR1 SGHDT, CDR2 YYEEEE. This CDR3 has 12 amino acids. CDR3 residues: CASSLDRYEQYF.

The CDR3 sequence is CASSPGGGGTQYF. This sequence joins TRBV5-6 and TRBJ2-5; TCRdb picks TRBD1, but there is no DNA to check that call. The CDR3 runs 13 residues. Per germline, CDR1 SGHDT and CDR2 YYEEEE. The complete variable domain, with remaining parts taken from reference TRBV5-6 and TRBJ2-5, reads DAGVTQSPTHLIKTRGQQVTLRCSPKSGHDTVSWYQQALGQGPQFIFQYYEEEERQRGNFPDRFSGHQFPNYSSELNVNALLLGDSALYLCASSPGGGGTQYFGPGTRLLVL.